A selection of T cell receptor beta chains follows, all from one sample in a study of patients and donors after allogeneic stem cell transplantation. MiXCR was run by TCRdb on the RT-PCR reads, yielding one entry per CDR3 protein. Of about 960,000 distinct CDR3 sequences listed, roughly 18% were seen once; the top ten hold 5.5% to 6.5%. The sequenced sample consisted of blood, either unsorted or a sorted T cell fraction (not recorded which). These receptors came from a human donor who was either an allogeneic HSCT recipient or a stem cell or donor lymphocyte infusion donor (not recorded which). It is not recorded whose cells these are; they may come from a transplant donor. The CDR3 runs from the conserved cysteine through the conserved F or W. Fields, in order: D gene, V gene, clone size, J gene, CDR3 protein, CDR3 DNA. D genes are given only for firm matches. The listing skips clone size in some rows; elsewhere it reads once, few, many or a size class.

d_gene: .; v_gene: TRBV5-1; abundance: .; j_gene: TRBJ2-1; CDR3aa: CASSLGAGINEQFF; CDR3nt: TGCGCCAGCAGCTTGGGGGCCGGTATCAATGAGCAGTTCTTC
d_gene: .; v_gene: TRBV6-5; abundance: .; j_gene: TRBJ2-7; CDR3aa: CASSYSTPPRGEQYF; CDR3nt: TGTGCCAGCAGTTACTCGACGCCTCCCCGCGGGGAGCAGTACTTC
d_gene: .; v_gene: TRBV20-1; abundance: .; j_gene: TRBJ2-3; CDR3aa: CSARERTTTDTQYF; CDR3nt: TGCAGTGCTAGGGAAAGGACAACCACAGATACGCAGTATTTT
d_gene: TRBD1; v_gene: TRBV24-1; abundance: .; j_gene: TRBJ1-5; CDR3aa: CATSEGQGSNQPQHF; CDR3nt: TGTGCCACCAGTGAAGGACAGGGAAGCAATCAGCCCCAGCATTTT
d_gene: .; v_gene: TRBV14; abundance: few; j_gene: TRBJ1-1; CDR3aa: CASTLRGEAFF; CDR3nt: TGTGCCAGCACCCTGAGGGGTGAAGCTTTCTTT
d_gene: .; v_gene: TRBV12-3/TRBV12-4; abundance: few; j_gene: TRBJ2-1; CDR3aa: CASSPGGIYEQFF; CDR3nt: TGTGCCAGCAGTCCGGGCGGGATCTATGAGCAGTTCTTC
d_gene: TRBD1; v_gene: TRBV18; abundance: .; j_gene: TRBJ2-5; CDR3aa: CASSPRTGALGQETQYF; CDR3nt: TGTGCCAGCTCACCACGTACAGGGGCCCTGGGACAAGAGACCCAGTACTTC
d_gene: TRBD2; v_gene: TRBV20-1; abundance: .; j_gene: TRBJ2-3; CDR3aa: CSARGSGGGTDTQYF; CDR3nt: TGCAGTGCTAGAGGTTCGGGGGGAGGCACAGATACGCAGTATTTT
d_gene: .; v_gene: TRBV2; abundance: .; j_gene: TRBJ1-1; CDR3aa: CASKVGGLTEAFF; CDR3nt: TGTGCCAGCAAGGTCGGGGGACTAACTGAAGCTTTCTTT
d_gene: TRBD1; v_gene: TRBV20-1; abundance: few; j_gene: TRBJ2-7; CDR3aa: CSARSSRDRGFYEQYF; CDR3nt: TGCAGTGCTAGAAGCAGCCGGGACAGGGGGTTTTACGAGCAGTACTTC
d_gene: TRBD2; v_gene: TRBV15; abundance: once; j_gene: TRBJ2-3; CDR3aa: CATSRRSGRAADTQYF; CDR3nt: TGTGCCACCAGCAGACGAAGCGGGAGAGCCGCAGATACGCAGTATTTT
d_gene: .; v_gene: TRBV3-1; abundance: .; j_gene: TRBJ1-6; CDR3aa: CASSQGASGSTHF; CDR3nt: TGTGCCAGCAGCCAAGGGGCGTCCGGGTCTACCCACTTT
d_gene: .; v_gene: TRBV25-1; abundance: few; j_gene: TRBJ1-4; CDR3aa: CASSLGGLPTNEKLFF; CDR3nt: TGTGCCAGCAGCCTCGGAGGGCTACCAACTAATGAAAAACTGTTTTTT
d_gene: .; v_gene: TRBV9; abundance: .; j_gene: TRBJ1-1; CDR3aa: CASSGSGTRNTEAFF; CDR3nt: TGTGCCAGCAGCGGCTCCGGGACACGGAACACTGAAGCTTTCTTT
d_gene: .; v_gene: TRBV7-8; abundance: few; j_gene: TRBJ1-1; CDR3aa: CASSLFSKSGTEAFF; CDR3nt: TGTGCCAGCAGCTTATTTTCAAAATCTGGCACTGAAGCTTTCTTT
d_gene: TRBD1; v_gene: TRBV29-1; abundance: .; j_gene: TRBJ2-3; CDR3aa: CSAQGAADTQYF; CDR3nt: TGCAGCGCACAGGGGGCAGCAGATACGCAGTATTTT
d_gene: .; v_gene: TRBV24-1; abundance: few; j_gene: TRBJ2-5; CDR3aa: CATSDLRRSPETQYF; CDR3nt: TGTGCCACCAGTGATTTACGCAGGTCCCCAGAGACCCAGTACTTC
d_gene: TRBD1; v_gene: TRBV12-3/TRBV12-4; abundance: .; j_gene: TRBJ1-5; CDR3aa: CASSPGTGGLGPQHF; CDR3nt: TGTGCCAGCAGTCCCGGGACAGGGGGGTTGGGACCCCAGCATTTT
d_gene: .; v_gene: TRBV24-1; abundance: .; j_gene: TRBJ2-1; CDR3aa: CATSDLRHHNEQFF; CDR3nt: TGTGCCACCAGTGATTTGCGACACCACAATGAGCAGTTCTTC
d_gene: TRBD1; v_gene: TRBV6-1; abundance: .; j_gene: TRBJ1-2; CDR3aa: CASSEVGTGDYGYTF; CDR3nt: TGTGCCAGCAGTGAAGTTGGGACAGGGGACTATGGCTACACCTTC
d_gene: .; v_gene: TRBV27; abundance: few; j_gene: TRBJ1-2; CDR3aa: CASSFSPSVGNGLGYGYTF; CDR3nt: TGTGCCAGCAGTTTTTCGCCGTCGGTAGGGAACGGCTTGGGGTATGGCTACACCTTC
d_gene: TRBD1; v_gene: TRBV9; abundance: few; j_gene: TRBJ1-4; CDR3aa: CASSVGTVLNEKLFF; CDR3nt: TGTGCCAGCAGCGTCGGGACAGTACTTAATGAAAAACTGTTTTTT
d_gene: TRBD1; v_gene: TRBV29-1; abundance: few; j_gene: TRBJ1-2; CDR3aa: CSVEPTGQGAGGYTF; CDR3nt: TGCAGCGTGGAACCGACGGGACAGGGGGCAGGGGGCTACACCTTC
d_gene: .; v_gene: TRBV20-1; abundance: few; j_gene: TRBJ1-5; CDR3aa: CSARARTVRNQPQHF; CDR3nt: TGCAGTGCTAGAGCCCGGACAGTTCGCAATCAGCCCCAGCATTTT
d_gene: TRBD1; v_gene: TRBV5-5; abundance: .; j_gene: TRBJ2-1; CDR3aa: CASSLYPPGQGAFF; CDR3nt: TGTGCCAGCAGCTTGTATCCCCCGGGACAGGGTGCGTTCTTC
d_gene: .; v_gene: TRBV7-2; abundance: .; j_gene: TRBJ1-2; CDR3aa: CASSLGDGGYGYTF; CDR3nt: TGTGCCAGCAGCTTAGGCGATGGCGGTTATGGCTACACCTTC